This T cell receptor (beta chain) was identified during a study of blood T cell repertoires in COVID-19. Turning to the study itself: From T cells, B-cell-depleted T cells, or PBMCs came the material, which was cDNA or gDNA.

V shed 11 bases and J shed 7 bases, with 18 bases lying between them. Germline CDR1 reads SEHNR; CDR2 reads FQNEAQ (reference sequence). This CDR3 is 14 amino acids long. Methods used by the authors: Reference gene primer amplification gave nucleated cell count estimates. Using immunoSEQ multiplex PCR, the repertoire was profiled, and TCRdb retains in-frame clones only, with some absent. Clone size and V and J calls were adopted from that table, with D and trimming inferred from the DNA. The table includes fewer than 150,000 clones, around 77% detected once. The chain uses TRBV7-9 and TRBJ1-6; D may be TRBD1 (6 bases). The TCR comes from a human donor in a cohort sampled during active COVID-19. The specimen sequenced was peripheral blood. The CDR3 is CAVTSGVGNSPLHF. The CDR3 DNA reads TGTGCCGTAACATCAGGGGTTGGGAATTCACCCCTCCACTTT. The variable domain in full, with the rest retrieved from reference TRBV7-9 and TRBJ1-6, is DTGVSQNPRHKITKRGQNVTFRCDPISEHNRLYWYRQTLGQGPEFLTYFQNEAQLEKSRLLSDRFSAERPKGSFSTLEIQRTEQGDSAMYLCAVTSGVGNSPLHFGNGTRLTVT.